Each of the 27 T cell receptor beta chains below was sequenced from the same sample in a study of vaccination and CD4 T cells after COVID-19. The Oncomine TCR Beta short-read assay generated sequence data from the DNA of cultured CD4+ T cells. TCRdb ran MiXCR on the PCR reads and lists one entry per CDR3 protein. The sample has roughly 9,300 distinct CDR3 sequences, approximately 49% seen once. No antigen has been identified for these receptors. As for treatment: approximately nine-day PBMC culture with coronavirus spike peptide pools or control peptides (ViraFEST assay). The sample was CD4+ T cells from blood, cultured in vitro. These receptors were collected from a human donor who had recovered from COVID-19.

The chain has TRBV2 and TRBJ2-7; possible D gene TRBD2, 5 bases. Germline V gene sequence: CDR1 SNHLY, CDR2 FYNNEI. V was clipped by 4 bases and J by 6 bases, with 13 bases between them. This CDR3 region has 13 residues. CDR3 sequence reads: CASSGVGDIEQYF. The CDR3 coding sequence is TGTGCCAGCAGTGGGGTCGGGGATATCGAGCAGTACTTC.

This chain uses TRBV15 with TRBJ1-2; 8 bases are shared with TRBD1. CDR1 and CDR2 (germline): LNHNV, YYDKDF (reference sequence). The CDR3 consists of 21 residues. Losses at the gene ends were 5 bases for V and 0 bases for J; bases not matched to a gene: 23. CDR3 region: CATSQSGTGRNETHTNYGYTF. The CDR3 bases are TGTGCCACCAGCCAATCCGGGACAGGACGCAACGAAACACATACTAACTATGGCTACACCTTC.

This clonotype appeared a few times. The J gene is TRBJ1-2, the V gene TRBV6-2 or TRBV6-3, with TRBD1 as a possible D gene (5 bases). V shed 6 bases and J shed 4 bases, with 9 bases lying between them. Germline V gene sequence: CDR1 MNHEY, CDR2 SVGEGT. The CDR3 has 12 amino acids. The CDR3 sequence: CASRPDSYGYTF. CDR3 sequence (DNA): TGTGCCAGCAGGCCCGACAGCTATGGCTACACCTTC.

This clonotype was picked up a small number of times. CDR3 residues: CASSDVWGHIQYF. CDR3 bases: TGTGCCAGCAGTGATGTTTGGGGACACATTCAGTACTTC. The chain couples TRBV2 to TRBJ2-4, with D possibly called TRBD1 or TRBD2 (5 bases each). V lost 3 bases, J lost 8 bases, and 11 bases lay in between. In germline, CDR1 is SNHLY, CDR2 FYNNEI. This CDR3 is 13 amino acids long.

CDR3 residues: CATSRDPWDPGNTIYF. The CDR3 DNA reads as TGTGCCACCAGCAGAGATCCTTGGGATCCTGGAAACACCATATATTTT. This chain links TRBV15 with TRBJ1-3, with unresolved D. Germline values: CDR1 LNHNV, CDR2 YYDKDF (reference sequence). Trimming left V 0 bases short and J 2 bases short, with 11 bases between. The CDR3 totals 16 residues.

Only a few counts were recorded for this clonotype. The chain joins TRBV2 to TRBJ1-6; D gene ambiguous. The CDR3 loop spans 15 amino acids. The germline V gene encodes CDR1 SNHLY and CDR2 FYNNEI. V lost 2 bases to trimming and J lost 8 bases, with 13 bases between them. The CDR3 bases are TGTGCCAGCAGTGAATCCGGAACCCAATATTCACCCCTCCACTTT. Its protein product is CASSESGTQYSPLHF.

The chain employs TRBV9 and TRBJ2-5; 14 bases line up with TRBD2. The length of the CDR3 is 17 residues. The J segment lost 5 bases and the V segment lost 0 bases, leaving 6 bases of the junction unmatched. CDR1 and CDR2 (germline): SGDLS, YYNGEE. CDR3 in amino acids: CASSVEGLAGVGETQYF. As DNA, the CDR3 is TGTGCCAGCAGCGTAGAGGGACTAGCGGGAGTAGGGGAGACCCAGTACTTC.

J is TRBJ2-7 and V is TRBV6-5, with 8 positions matching TRBD2. The trim removed 0 bases at V and 6 bases at J, leaving 4 bases unmatched. Germline assignment: CDR1 MNHEY and CDR2 SVGAGI. This CDR3 has 14 amino acids. CDR3 sequence reads: CASSYSGTRAEQYF. The CDR3 DNA follows: TGTGCCAGCAGTTACTCTGGGACTAGAGCCGAGCAGTACTTC.

Comment on this clonotype: Relative to the germline gene, one junction end is altered; a read error may explain this. The chain carries TRBV20-1 and TRBJ2-1; D perhaps matches TRBD1 (5 bases). The CDR3 is 13 residues long. The germline V gene has CDR1 DFQATT and CDR2 SNEGSKA (reference sequence). The DNA for the CDR3 is TGCAGTGCCCCCCCCAATGCAGGGAATGAGCAGTTTTTC. This encodes CSAPPNAGNEQFF.

V and J are TRBV20-1 and TRBJ1-5, with TRBD1 matching 10 bases. In germline, CDR1 is DFQATT, CDR2 SNEGSKA (reference sequence). After removal of 1 base from V and 6 bases from J, the junction contained 9 bases not matched to a gene. The CDR3 consists of 16 residues. The CDR3 sequence is CSARVAGQGVFQPQHF. CDR3 sequence (DNA): TGCAGTGCTAGAGTGGCCGGACAGGGGGTTTTTCAGCCCCAGCATTTT.

The chain combines TRBV5-4 with TRBJ1-2; the D gene is possibly TRBD1 (5 bases). In germline, CDR1 is SGHNT, CDR2 YYREEE (reference sequence). CDR3 length: 16 amino acids. V was pared by 0 bases and J by 2 bases, with 14 bases between. DNA of the CDR3: TGTGCCAGCAGCTTGGGAGGCCGGGCAGGGAACTATGGCTACACCTTC. It specifies CASSLGGRAGNYGYTF.

This clonotype has just one count. V and J are TRBV10-3 and TRBJ1-2; TRBD1 matches 8 bases. V was pared by 6 bases and J by 4 bases, with 13 bases of the junction left unmatched. CDR3 length: 16 residues. From germline, CDR1 is ENHRY and CDR2 SYGVKD. The CDR3 region has the DNA TGTGCCATCAGACAAGCCGGGACAGGAAATACCTATGGCTACACCTTC. As protein: CAIRQAGTGNTYGYTF.

This chain joins TRBV5-4 and TRBJ2-3, with a tentative D call TRBD1 (6 bases). The V end lost 10 bases, the J end lost 0 bases, and 18 bases lay between the germline ends. In germline, CDR1 is SGHNT, CDR2 YYREEE (reference sequence). The CDR3 loop spans 15 amino acids. The CDR3 sequence: CALKSRDKSTDTQYF. The CDR3, as DNA: TGTGCCTTGAAGTCCCGGGACAAGAGCACAGATACGCAGTATTTT.

This clonotype was observed once. The V and J genes are TRBV19 and TRBJ1-5; perhaps TRBD1 as D (5 bases). CDR1 and CDR2 from the germline V gene are LNHDA and SQIVND (reference sequence). CDR3 length: 13 residues. Trimming stripped 2 bases from V and 7 bases from J, with 9 bases between. In DNA, the CDR3 is TGTGCCAGTAGTATATGGAGGGACCAGCCCCAGCATTTT. Translation gives CASSIWRDQPQHF.

The chain links TRBV6-5 to TRBJ1-1, with D tentatively TRBD1 (6 bases). The CDR3 is 15 amino acids. The V end lost 2 bases, the J end lost 0 bases, and 10 bases lay between the germline ends. The germline CDR1 and CDR2 sequences are MNHEY and SVGAGI. The CDR3 DNA reads as TGTGCCAGCAGTTACAGGGGGGTGGTGAACACTGAAGCTTTCTTT. Its protein is CASSYRGVVNTEAFF.

This rearrangement joins TRBV27 to TRBJ2-1; D is uncertain. Trimming took off 6 bases at V and 10 bases at J, with 22 bases between the two ends. Germline CDR1 MNHEY, CDR2 SMNVEV (reference sequence). This CDR3 is built from 15 residues. CDR3 nucleotides: TGTGCCAGCAGCCCGCGGATGGGGTCGGGCATGGAGCAGTTCTTC. Its protein product is CASSPRMGSGMEQFF.

The gene calls are TRBV6-1 and TRBJ1-5; no definite D call. Germline V lookup: CDR1 MNHNS, CDR2 SASEGT. The CDR3 is made up of 15 amino acids. The V end lost 0 bases, the J end lost 6 bases, and 12 bases lay between the germline ends. The DNA of the CDR3 is TGTGCCAGCAGTGAAGCGAGGGCAGCTTCTCAGCCCCAGCATTTT. Its protein is CASSEARAASQPQHF.

The chain couples TRBV20-1 to TRBJ1-5; unclear D gene. Per germline, CDR1 DFQATT and CDR2 SNEGSKA (reference sequence). The CDR3 spans 13 residues. Trimming cost V 1 base and J 5 bases, with 9 bases left between them. The CDR3 region is CSARGQQDQPQHF. For the CDR3, the DNA is TGCAGTGCTAGAGGGCAGCAGGATCAGCCCCAGCATTTT.

The chain couples TRBV2 to TRBJ1-1; D gene ambiguous. Germline V gene lookup returns CDR1 SNHLY and CDR2 FYNNEI. The CDR3 is made up of 14 amino acids. Trimming took 6 bases from V and 1 from J, leaving 12 bases between them. CDR3 DNA: TGTGCCAGCAGGGAACTACTTCAGAACACTGAAGCTTTCTTT. Protein sequence: CASRELLQNTEAFF.

J is TRBJ1-2 and V is TRBV25-1; no clear D gene. The germline V gene has CDR1 MGHDK and CDR2 SYGVNS. The CDR3 spans 12 residues. V was pared by 1 base and J by 6 bases, with 6 bases between. The CDR3 sequence: CASSEWGDGYTF. The CDR3 DNA reads as TGTGCCAGCAGTGAATGGGGAGATGGCTACACCTTC.

This clonotype came up a few times. The CDR3 loop is CASRRDRGSTEAFF. For the CDR3, the DNA is TGTGCCAGCAGGCGGGACAGGGGATCTACTGAAGCTTTCTTT. V gene TRBV2 combines with J gene TRBJ1-1; 10 positions agree with TRBD1. In germline, CDR1 is SNHLY, CDR2 FYNNEI. The CDR3 length is 14 residues. V shed 6 bases and J 5 bases; nucleotides not matched to a gene: 6.

This clonotype was found a few times. The rearrangement joins TRBV15 to TRBJ1-2, with TRBD1 matching over 9 bases. Germline lookup yields CDR1 LNHNV and CDR2 YYDKDF (reference sequence). With 5 bases clipped from V and 6 bases from J, the junction kept 13 bases outside the gene matches. CDR3 length: 16 residues. The CDR3 protein is CATSPLPGQGSDGYTF. The CDR3 nucleotides read TGTGCCACCAGCCCCCTACCGGGACAGGGCTCGGATGGCTACACCTTC.

The V gene is TRBV7-6, the J gene TRBJ2-3, with D possibly being TRBD1 (5 bases). V was shortened by 5 bases and J by 5 bases, with 11 bases between the two germline ends. Germline values: CDR1 SGHVS, CDR2 FNYEAQ. The CDR3 has 13 amino acids. The CDR3 sequence: CASSPTEEDTQYF. The CDR3 nucleotides are TGTGCCAGCAGCCCGACAGAGGAAGATACGCAGTATTTT.

This clonotype was counted a single time. The CDR3 sequence: CASSRQETQYF. In nucleotides, the CDR3 is TGTGCCAGCTCGCGACAAGAGACCCAGTACTTC. The chain carries TRBV18 and TRBJ2-5; D call uncertain. Germline loops: CDR1 KGHSH, CDR2 LQKENI. The CDR3 runs 11 residues. V lost 6 bases, J lost 2 bases, and 4 bases lay in between.

The V and J genes are TRBV2 and TRBJ1-2; 8 bases are shared with TRBD1. V trimming: 3 bases; J trimming: 1 base; junction bases outside the gene matches: 10. CDR1 is SNHLY, CDR2 FYNNEI, per germline. The CDR3 contains 17 residues. The CDR3 is CASSDWDRRTFNYGYTF. CDR3 coding DNA: TGTGCCAGCAGTGACTGGGACAGGCGGACTTTTAACTATGGCTACACCTTC.

The chain has TRBV4-2 and TRBJ1-2; D uncertain. The V gene lost 0 bases and the J gene lost 3 bases, with 8 bases spanning the gap. The CDR3 consists of 14 residues. Germline loops: CDR1 LGHNA, CDR2 YNFKEQ. The chain's CDR3 is CASSQELIDYGYTF. For the CDR3, the DNA is TGTGCCAGCAGCCAAGAGCTCATTGACTATGGCTACACCTTC.

This clonotype occurred a few times. The rearrangement uses TRBV20-1 and TRBJ2-7; no firm D call. The CDR3 is made up of 12 amino acids. Trimming left V 0 bases short and J 3 bases short, with 6 bases between. Germline-derived CDR1 and CDR2 are DFQATT and SNEGSKA (reference sequence). Here the CDR3 reads CSAREAYYEQYF. CDR3 coding DNA: TGCAGTGCTAGAGAAGCGTACTACGAGCAGTACTTC.